The 17 T cell receptor beta chains below were found in one sample sequenced in a study of blood T cell repertoires in COVID-19 (dated by TCRdb to 2020 to 2021). Libraries were constructed by the immunoSEQ multiplex PCR assay. TCRdb took this table from immuneACCESS and kept in-frame rearrangements with V and J called. Such tables lack part of the clones; where checked against another copy, unresolved V genes explain under half of the gap, and the rest is unexplained. The sample contains over 150,000 clones, roughly 79% of them found a single time. Together, the top ten hold around 12% of the sample. The sequenced sample consisted of peripheral blood. The receptors come from a woman older than 75 with COVID-19, enrolled during active disease.

The chain joins TRBV9 to TRBJ1-5; a possible D gene is TRBD1 (6 bases). Germline assignment: CDR1 SGDLS and CDR2 YYNGEE. The V end was cut by 4 bases, the J end by 2 bases, with 19 bases between. This CDR3 contains 17 residues. The CDR3 coding sequence is TGTGCCAGCAGCCCCGGTTGGGGGCAGGGAGGCAATCAGCCCCAGCATTTT. It encodes CASSPGWGQGGNQPQHF.

This chain uses TRBV27 with TRBJ2-3, with 15 bases identical to TRBD2. J gave up 6 bases and V 7 bases, and 11 bases lay outside the gene matches. Germline V gene sequence: CDR1 MNHEY, CDR2 SMNVEV (reference sequence). The CDR3 consists of 17 residues. The CDR3 reads CASIPRGLAGGPDTQYF. The CDR3 DNA is TGTGCCAGCATACCCCGAGGACTAGCGGGAGGGCCGGATACGCAGTATTTT.

The chain is built from TRBV4-3 and TRBJ2-5; D unresolved. Germline V gene sequence: CDR1 LGHNA, CDR2 YSLEER. Trimming took 1 base from V and 0 from J, leaving 6 bases between them. The CDR3 runs to 14 residues. CDR3 sequence (DNA): TGCGCCAGCAGCCAAGGCCGGGACCAAGAGACCCAGTACTTC. It encodes CASSQGRDQETQYF.

The chain recombines TRBV14 with TRBJ2-3, with TRBD2 as a possible D gene (5 bases). The CDR3 is 15 amino acids. Germline CDR1 is SGHDN and CDR2 is FVKESK. V lost 3 bases to trimming and J lost 0 bases, with 10 bases between them. CDR3 protein: CASSHRGGSTDTQYF. CDR3 in DNA: TGTGCCAGCAGCCACCGTGGAGGTAGCACAGATACGCAGTATTTT.

In its sample, this clone was seen a few times. The chain couples TRBV7-9 to TRBJ2-5; perhaps TRBD2 as D (5 bases). The germline gives CDR1 SEHNR, CDR2 FQNEAQ (reference sequence). V lost 1 base, J lost 3 bases, and 9 bases lay in between. This CDR3 has 14 residues. CDR3 coding DNA: TGTGCCAGCAGCTTAGTGCCGGGGAAAGAGACCCAGTACTTC. Protein product: CASSLVPGKETQYF.

The chain uses TRBV7-9 and TRBJ2-7, with D tentatively TRBD1 (7 bases). V gave up 3 bases and J gave up 7 bases, with 13 bases separating them. The CDR3 is 13 residues long. Germline CDR1 reads SEHNR; CDR2 reads FQNEAQ (reference sequence). The CDR3 DNA is TGTGCCAGCAGCTTCTACAGGGGAGGAGAGCAGTACTTC. This gives the protein CASSFYRGGEQYF.

This chain connects TRBV9 to TRBJ2-3; D possibly corresponds to TRBD2 (6 bases). Trimming took 5 bases from V and 10 from J, leaving 20 bases between them. Germline lookup yields CDR1 SGDLS and CDR2 YYNGEE. The CDR3 has 14 residues. The CDR3 reads CASRATGVFGAQYF. CDR3 coding DNA: TGTGCCAGCAGAGCCACGGGGGTCTTTGGGGCGCAGTATTTT. Full variable domain (remainder filled in from reference TRBV9 and TRBJ2-3): DSGVTQTPKHLITATGQRVTLRCSPRSGDLSVYWYQQSLDQGLQFLIQYYNGEERAKGNILERFSAQQFPDLHSELNLSSLELGDSALYFCASRATGVFGAQYFGPGTRLTVL.

This chain joins TRBV10-3 and TRBJ2-1; a weak D match, TRBD2 (5 bases). This CDR3 has 13 residues. V lost 7 bases and J lost 5, with 12 bases in between. Per germline, CDR1 ENHRY and CDR2 SYGVKD. The CDR3 loop is CAIKGQADNEQFF. CDR3 DNA sequence: TGTGCCATCAAAGGTCAAGCGGACAATGAGCAGTTCTTC.

In its sample, this clone was seen a few times. This chain joins TRBV4-3 and TRBJ2-3, with TRBD2 identical over 11 bases. This CDR3 contains 19 residues. Germline assignment: CDR1 LGHNA and CDR2 YSLEER. After removal of 0 bases from V and 5 bases from J, the junction contained 13 bases not matched to a gene. CDR3 sequence: CASSQDGLAGGRGGDTQYF. As DNA, the CDR3 is TGCGCCAGCAGCCAAGATGGCCTAGCGGGGGGAAGAGGAGGAGATACGCAGTATTTT.

A remark on this clone: Other DNA sequences from this sample encode an identical CDR3 as well. The chain employs TRBV5-1 and TRBJ2-7, with 8 bases aligning to TRBD1. The CDR3 length is 13 residues. CDR1 SGHRS and CDR2 YFSETQ come from the germline V gene. Trimming cost V 4 bases and J 3 bases; bases outside gene matches: 3. CDR3 nucleotide sequence: TGCGCCAGCAGCCGCGGACAGGGCTACGAGCAGTACTTC. It translates to CASSRGQGYEQYF.

The rearrangement uses TRBV18 and TRBJ1-1; the D gene is possibly TRBD1 (5 bases). Trimming shortened V by 6 bases and J by 5 bases, and 16 bases separated the two germline ends. The CDR3 loop spans 14 amino acids. The V gene's germline CDR1 is KGHSH and CDR2 LQKENI. In nucleotides, the CDR3 is TGTGCCAGCTCGCCCACCAGGGAAGGAACTGAAGCTTTCTTT. Residues: CASSPTREGTEAFF.

The chain uses TRBV20-1 and TRBJ2-3; D ambiguous. Looked up from germline, CDR1 is DFQATT and CDR2 is SNEGSKA (reference sequence). The V end lost 1 base, the J end lost 6 bases, and 5 bases lay between the germline ends. The CDR3 is made up of 11 amino acids. The CDR3 coding sequence is TGCAGTGCTAGAGGGCGGGATACGCAGTATTTT. Its translation is CSARGRDTQYF.

On this clone: This specimen includes other DNA sequences encoding the same CDR3. The V gene is TRBV29-1, the J gene TRBJ2-7, with a weak D call TRBD1 (5 bases). CDR3 length: 12 residues. Trimming removed 5 bases from V and 4 bases from J, with 12 bases in between. From germline, CDR1 is SQVTM and CDR2 ANQGSEA. CDR3 coding DNA: TGCAGCGTTCTGGGGCAGGGTTACGAGCAGTACTTC. Translating it yields CSVLGQGYEQYF.

This clone was picked up a small number of times. The chain recombines TRBV28 with TRBJ1-4; 8 bases map to TRBD1. CDR1 is MDHEN, CDR2 SYDVKM, per germline. Trimming cost V 3 bases and J 1 base; bases outside gene matches: 10. The CDR3 is 18 residues long. CDR3 sequence: CASSFIGQGFETNEKLFF. CDR3 sequence (DNA): TGTGCCAGCAGTTTCATAGGACAGGGATTTGAAACTAATGAAAAACTGTTTTTT.

The chain carries TRBV6-5 and TRBJ1-5; 7 bases line up with TRBD1. V gave up 6 bases and J gave up 2 bases; unmatched junction bases: 7. Germline V gene sequence: CDR1 MNHEY, CDR2 SVGAGI. The CDR3 has 15 residues. The CDR3 DNA reads TGTGCCAGCAGCGGCGGGACAGATGGCAATCAGCCCCAGCATTTT. This encodes CASSGGTDGNQPQHF.

The chain is built from TRBV18 and TRBJ2-7; 7 bases line up with TRBD1. This CDR3 has 13 residues. Germline lookup yields CDR1 KGHSH and CDR2 LQKENI. Trimming at V came to 10 bases and at J to 6 bases, leaving 12 bases not matched to a gene. The CDR3 DNA reads as TGTGCCACCACCGGGACAGCTACAGGCGAGCAGTACTTC. Amino acid sequence: CATTGTATGEQYF.

The V gene is TRBV7-9, the J gene TRBJ2-2, with D hard to call. The CDR3 runs to 15 residues. CDR1 and CDR2 (germline): SEHNR, FQNEAQ (reference sequence). V dropped 0 bases and J dropped 4 bases, with 9 bases sitting between them. The CDR3 nucleotides are TGTGCCAGCAGCTTAGCGGCCAGTGGCACCGGGGAGCTGTTTTTT. Amino acids: CASSLAASGTGELFF.